The present T cell receptor (beta chain) was sequenced within a study of cytomegalovirus exposure and HLA in healthy donors. Notes on the study in general: Despite most TCR sequences being rare, some public TCRs occurred in many donors.

Concerning this clone itself: Its target is not known.

In the PCR, 60 Vbeta and 13 Jbeta primers were used. Some clones are missing from TCRdb's copy, which holds only in-frame ones; the method was immunoSEQ multiplex PCR. The sample yields about 160,000 clones, roughly 88% seen once. The TCR was taken from a man aged 50-59 years in good health and CMV-seropositive. Input material: PBMCs.

CDR3 in amino acids: CATTLAGALTDTQYF. Here the CDR3 DNA reads TGTGCCACAACCCTAGCGGGAGCGCTCACAGATACGCAGTATTTT. The rearrangement links TRBV19 to TRBJ2-3; the match to TRBD2 covers 10 bases. Per germline, CDR1 LNHDA and CDR2 SQIVND (reference sequence). Losses at the gene ends were 10 bases for V and 2 bases for J; bases not matched to a gene: 9. The length of the CDR3 is 15 residues.